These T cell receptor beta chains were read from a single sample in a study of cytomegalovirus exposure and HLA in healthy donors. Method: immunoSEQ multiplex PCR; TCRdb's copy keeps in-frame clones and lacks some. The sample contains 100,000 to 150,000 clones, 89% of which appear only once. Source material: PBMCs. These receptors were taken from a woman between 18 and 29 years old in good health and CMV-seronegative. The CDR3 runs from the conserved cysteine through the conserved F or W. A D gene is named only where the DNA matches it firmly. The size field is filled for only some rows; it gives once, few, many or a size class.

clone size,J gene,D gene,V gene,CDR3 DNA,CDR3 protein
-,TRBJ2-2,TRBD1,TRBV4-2,TGTGCCAGCAGCCGAAACAGACCTTGGCCAGGGGGTACCGGGGAGCTGTTTTTT,CASSRNRPWPGGTGELFF
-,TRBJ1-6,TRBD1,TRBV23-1,TGCGCCAGCAGTCAATGGTCCTCAGGACAGGATTATAATTCACCCCTCCACTTT,CASSQWSSGQDYNSPLHF
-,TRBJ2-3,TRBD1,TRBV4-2,TGTGCCAGCAGCCAAGATCGTGAGGGGGCCCTAAGGACGCAGTATTTT,CASSQDREGALRTQYF
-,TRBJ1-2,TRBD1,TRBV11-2,TGTGCCAGCAGCCCCCGGACAGGGGAGGTTGTTGTTGGCTACACCTTC,CASSPRTGEVVVGYTF
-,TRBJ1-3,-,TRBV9,TGTGCCAGCAGCGAAGTAGGTGGGCAGGCCGGAAACACCATATATTTT,CASSEVGGQAGNTIYF
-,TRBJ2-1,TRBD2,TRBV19,TGTGCCAGTAGGACACTGCGACTAGCGGGGACTAGCTCCTACAATGAGCAGTTCTTC,CASRTLRLAGTSSYNEQFF
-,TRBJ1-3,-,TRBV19,TGTGCCAGTAGTCGGGGGACCTCTGGAAACACCATATATTTT,CASSRGTSGNTIYF
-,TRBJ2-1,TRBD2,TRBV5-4,TGTGCCAGCAGCTTGGGGCCCCTAGCGGGGGGGCCATTTAGCGAGCAGTTCTTC,CASSLGPLAGGPFSEQFF
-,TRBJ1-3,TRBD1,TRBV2,TGTGCCAGCAGTGGACAGGGATCTGACACCATATATTTT,CASSGQGSDTIYF
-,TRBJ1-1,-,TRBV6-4,TGTGCCAGCAGCCTCTTTTTATGGCAGCGGGAAGCTTTCTTT,CASSLFLWQREAFF
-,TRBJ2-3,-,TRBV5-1,TGCGCCAGCAGCTTGGGAGTGGGGGCCGGAGATACGCAGTATTTT,CASSLGVGAGDTQYF
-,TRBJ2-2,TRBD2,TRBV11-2,TGTGCCAGCAGCCCCGGGGGGCTAGCGGGGGGCACCGGGGAGCTGTTTTTT,CASSPGGLAGGTGELFF
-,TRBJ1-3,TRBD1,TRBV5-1,TGCGCCAGCAGGGCTGCGTACAGGGGCTCTGGAAACACCATATATTTT,CASRAAYRGSGNTIYF
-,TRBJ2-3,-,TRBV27,TGTGCCAGCAGTCCGGTTTGGCGGGGAACAGATACGCAGTATTTT,CASSPVWRGTDTQYF
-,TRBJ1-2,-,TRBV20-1,TGCAGTGCTAGAGATCACCCAGGGGACTTC,CSARDHPGDF
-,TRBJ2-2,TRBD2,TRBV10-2,TGCGCCAGCAAAGGACTAGGAAGCGGGGAGCTGTTTTTT,CASKGLGSGELFF
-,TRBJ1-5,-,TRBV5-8,TGTGCCAGCAGCATAGACAGGAATCAGCCCCAGCATTTT,CASSIDRNQPQHF
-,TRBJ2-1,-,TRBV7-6,TGTGCCAGCACACCGGGTCCCGGGGGTGAGCAGTTCTTC,CASTPGPGGEQFF
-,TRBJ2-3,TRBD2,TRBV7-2,TGTGCCAGCAGCGCTCTAGCGGGGCCCACAGATACGCAGTATTTT,CASSALAGPTDTQYF
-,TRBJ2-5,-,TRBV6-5,TGTGCCAGCAGTCGTACAGGTCCTACCCAAGAGACCCAGTACTTC,CASSRTGPTQETQYF
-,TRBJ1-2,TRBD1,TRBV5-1,TGCGCCAGCAGCTCCTGGACGGACAGGGTAGATGGCTACACCTTC,CASSSWTDRVDGYTF
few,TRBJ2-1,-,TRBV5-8,TGTGCCAGCAGCTTGGCCGTGGCTAGTGAGAGCTCCTACAATGAGCAGTTCTTC,CASSLAVASESSYNEQFF
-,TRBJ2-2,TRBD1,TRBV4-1,TGCGCCAGCAGCCACATTTCGGGACAGTACACCGGGGAGCTGTTTTTT,CASSHISGQYTGELFF
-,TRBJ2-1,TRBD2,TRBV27,TGTGCCAGCAGTTTACTAGCGGGGGGTCTCCCCTACAATGAGCAGTTCTTC,CASSLLAGGLPYNEQFF
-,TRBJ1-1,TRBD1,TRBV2,TGTGCCACCTCCAGACAGGGGCACACTGAAGCTTTCTTT,CATSRQGHTEAFF